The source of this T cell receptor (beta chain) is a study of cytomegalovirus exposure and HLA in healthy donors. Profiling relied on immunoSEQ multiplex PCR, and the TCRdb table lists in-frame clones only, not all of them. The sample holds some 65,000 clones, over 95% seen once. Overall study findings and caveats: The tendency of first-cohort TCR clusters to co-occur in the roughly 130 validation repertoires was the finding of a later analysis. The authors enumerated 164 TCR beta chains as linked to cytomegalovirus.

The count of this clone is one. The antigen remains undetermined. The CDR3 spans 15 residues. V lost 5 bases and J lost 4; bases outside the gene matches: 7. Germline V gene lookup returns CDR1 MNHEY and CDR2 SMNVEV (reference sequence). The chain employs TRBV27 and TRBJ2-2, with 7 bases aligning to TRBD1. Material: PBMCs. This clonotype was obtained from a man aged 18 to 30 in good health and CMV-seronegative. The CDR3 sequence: CASSQTGIPTGELFF. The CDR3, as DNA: TGTGCCAGCAGTCAGACAGGGATCCCCACCGGGGAGCTGTTTTTT.